The 2 T cell receptor beta chains below come from one sample, sequenced in a study of cytomegalovirus exposure and HLA in healthy donors (dated by TCRdb to 2016 to 2017). Library construction relied on the immunoSEQ multiplex PCR assay. The multiplex PCR relied on a mix of 60 forward primers for TCR Vbeta segments and 13 reverse primers for TCR Jbeta segments. Drawn from immuneACCESS, this table holds only the in-frame rearrangements with V and J called that TCRdb kept. Clones are partly lost; checked studies trace under half to an unresolved V gene and leave the rest unexplained. The sample records approximately 100,000 clones, approximately 74% of which are singletons. The top ten hold approximately 2% of the sample. The source material was PBMCs. All receptors come from a woman between 40 and 50 years old in good health and CMV-seronegative.

The gene calls are TRBV7-6 and TRBJ1-1, with 8 bases identical to TRBD1. Per the germline V gene, CDR1 is SGHVS and CDR2 is FNYEAQ. CDR3 length equals 15 residues. Trimming at V came to 5 bases and at J to 0 bases, leaving 5 bases not matched to a gene. This CDR3 reads CASSPQGVMNTEAFF. Written as DNA, the CDR3 is TGTGCCAGCAGCCCACAGGGGGTAATGAACACTGAAGCTTTCTTT.

This chain links TRBV6-5 with TRBJ1-1; no reliable D call. The CDR3 totals 16 residues. Trimming left V 0 bases short and J 4 bases short, with 15 bases between. CDR1 MNHEY and CDR2 SVGAGI come from the germline V gene. The CDR3 nucleotides read TGTGCCAGCAGTTACTCGGTCAACAGAGACGTCACTGAAGCTTTCTTT. Translation gives CASSYSVNRDVTEAFF.